This TCR beta chain was found in a study of cytomegalovirus exposure and HLA in healthy donors. CDR3 size: 14 residues. V lost 7 bases and J lost 1, with 9 bases in between. CDR1 is SGHDT and CDR2 is YYEEEE in the germline V gene. Some clones are missing from TCRdb's copy, which holds only in-frame ones; the method was immunoSEQ multiplex PCR. The sample contains 200,000 to 250,000 clones, less than 90% of which appear only once. This clone was counted a single time. The genes are TRBV5-6 and TRBJ2-6; D not resolved. The sample was PBMCs. This TCR came from a young woman in good health and CMV-seronegative. CDR3 protein: CASPCVSGANVLTF. The CDR3 bases are TGTGCCAGCCCCTGCGTATCTGGGGCCAACGTCCTGACTTTC.